One sample yielded the 17 T cell receptor beta chains listed below, sequenced in a study of cytomegalovirus exposure and HLA in healthy donors. PCR employed 60 Vbeta and 13 Jbeta primers. Clones were sequenced by immunoSEQ multiplex PCR, and TCRdb holds only the in-frame ones, with some missing. The sample contains about 190,000 clones, over 60% of which appear only once. The specimen was PBMCs. The receptors stem from a man aged 25 to 40 in good health and CMV-seropositive.

This clone has only a few counts. The chain couples TRBV2 to TRBJ2-7; D call uncertain. Looked up from germline, CDR1 is SNHLY and CDR2 is FYNNEI. The CDR3 has 12 residues. Trimming pared 5 bases from V and 6 bases from J, leaving 11 bases between. CDR3: CASSRATTEQYF. The CDR3 bases are TGTGCCAGCAGTCGTGCTACTACCGAGCAGTACTTC.

This chain uses TRBV4-3 with TRBJ2-1, with 12 bases aligning to TRBD2. Germline values: CDR1 LGHNA, CDR2 YSLEER. The ends lost 4 bases at V and 12 bases at J; junction bases unmatched: 13. The CDR3 runs to 16 residues. The CDR3: CASSPPPGLAGRGQFF. As DNA, the CDR3 is TGCGCCAGCAGCCCGCCACCGGGACTAGCGGGTAGGGGGCAGTTCTTC.

This clone was seen just once. The CDR3 DNA reads TGTGCCAGCAGCCGAGGACAGGCCATAATAGGGACTGAAGCTTTCTTT. Its translation is CASSRGQAIIGTEAFF. The chain uses TRBV7-2 and TRBJ1-1; TRBD1 aligns across 7 bases. Germline assignment: CDR1 SGHTA and CDR2 FQGNSA. CDR3 size: 16 residues. Trimming took 5 bases from V and 5 from J; bases not matched to a gene: 14.

The V gene is TRBV11-2, the J gene TRBJ2-5, with D tentatively TRBD1 (6 bases). Germline values: CDR1 SGHAT, CDR2 FQNNGV. V lost 3 bases, J lost 5 bases, and 16 bases lay in between. This CDR3 spans 15 amino acids. CDR3: CASSFGTRRVETQYF. The CDR3 bases are TGTGCCAGCAGCTTCGGGACAAGGCGTGTGGAGACCCAGTACTTC.

V and J are TRBV7-9 and TRBJ1-3, with D possibly matching TRBD1 (5 bases). In germline, CDR1 is SEHNR, CDR2 FQNEAQ (reference sequence). Trimming took off 1 base at V and 0 bases at J, with 10 bases between the two ends. The CDR3 is 16 amino acids. Here the CDR3 DNA reads TGTGCCAGCAGCTTAGACGGGGGGAGCTCTGGAAACACCATATATTTT. This gives the protein CASSLDGGSSGNTIYF.

This chain connects TRBV5-5 to TRBJ1-4; no firm D call. This CDR3 contains 13 residues. V dropped 4 bases and J dropped 7 bases, with 11 bases sitting between them. Germline assignment: CDR1 SGHKS and CDR2 YYEKEE (reference sequence). CDR3: CASSPLRGEKLFF. The CDR3 coding sequence is TGTGCCAGCAGCCCCCTTCGCGGTGAAAAACTGTTTTTT.

V usage is TRBV6-1 and J usage is TRBJ2-1; TRBD2 aligns across 14 bases. The CDR3 covers 15 residues. CDR1 and CDR2 (germline): MNHNS, SASEGT. Trimming cost V 4 bases and J 6 bases; bases outside gene matches: 2. CDR3 nucleotides: TGTGCCAGCAGTGCCGGGACTAGCGGGGGCAATGAGCAGTTCTTC. Encoded protein: CASSAGTSGGNEQFF.

Comments on this clone: The CDR3 does not close with the conserved phenylalanine or tryptophan, likely indicating a read error. The limits of the CDR3 on the DNA are not certain, so only TCRdb's listed CDR3 is given. The chain is built from TRBV11-2 and TRBJ2-7; the table's D call, TRBD1, has no DNA check behind it. CDR1 and CDR2 from the germline V gene are SGHAT and FQNNGV. The CDR3 is 12 amino acids in total, end residues counted. CDR3 sequence: CASSLGVGGPAI.

The gene calls are TRBV28 and TRBJ1-4, with D perhaps matching TRBD1 (5 bases). V dropped 8 bases and J dropped 6 bases, with 19 bases sitting between them. This CDR3 is built from 15 residues. Germline CDR1 reads MDHEN; CDR2 reads SYDVKM. CDR3 loop: CASLPTGGLDEKLFF. CDR3 coding DNA: TGTGCCAGCCTCCCGACGGGGGGGTTGGATGAAAAACTGTTTTTT.

The rearrangement links TRBV10-3 to TRBJ2-2; D possibly corresponds to TRBD2 (5 bases). Germline CDR1 reads ENHRY; CDR2 reads SYGVKD. Deletions cut 9 bases from V and 1 base from J, with 12 bases between. This CDR3 region has 14 residues. CDR3 sequence: CAMLSDRNTGELFF. DNA for the CDR3: TGTGCCATGCTTAGCGACCGGAACACCGGGGAGCTGTTTTTT.

The V call is TRBV4-1, the J call TRBJ1-6, with D possibly being TRBD1 (6 bases). CDR1 is MGHRA and CDR2 is YSYEKL in the germline V gene. The CDR3 covers 15 residues. V gave up 1 base and J gave up 4 bases, with 8 bases separating them. CDR3 sequence: CASSQATGYNSPLHF. The DNA for the CDR3 is TGCGCCAGCAGCCAAGCGACAGGTTATAATTCACCCCTCCACTTT.

Only a few counts were recorded for this clone. The chain couples TRBV19 to TRBJ2-1; tentative D call: TRBD1 (6 bases). The V and J ends lost 8 bases and 7 bases respectively, with 21 bases between them. From germline, CDR1 is LNHDA and CDR2 SQIVND (reference sequence). The CDR3 spans 15 residues. CDR3 amino acids: CASGLGTQWDNEQFF. As DNA, the CDR3 is TGTGCCAGTGGTTTGGGGACACAATGGGATAATGAGCAGTTCTTC.

The chain couples TRBV28 to TRBJ2-5, with 11 nucleotides matching TRBD2. The J call is doubtful: the DNA matches TRBJ2-7 better. CDR1 and CDR2 from the germline V gene are MDHEN and SYDVKM. The CDR3 is 15 residues long. As DNA, the CDR3 is TGTGCCAGCAGCCCCGGGACTAGCGGTGCCTACGAGCAGTACTTC. This gives the protein CASSPGTSGAYEQYF.

J is TRBJ2-2 and V is TRBV9, with D possibly being TRBD1 (6 bases). The CDR3 loop spans 16 amino acids. V was cut by 0 bases and J by 7 bases, with 16 bases left in between. In germline, CDR1 is SGDLS, CDR2 YYNGEE. The CDR3 region is CASSVAGHLFGGELFF. The CDR3 nucleotides are TGTGCCAGCAGCGTAGCGGGACACCTCTTCGGCGGGGAGCTGTTTTTT.

This chain joins TRBV5-4 and TRBJ1-3; D remains unclear. CDR3 length: 13 amino acids. V was trimmed by 4 bases and J by 4 bases, leaving 9 bases between them. Per the germline V gene, CDR1 is SGHNT and CDR2 is YYREEE (reference sequence). The DNA of the CDR3 is TGTGCCAGCAGCGATTTACAGGGAAACACCATATATTTT. It yields the protein CASSDLQGNTIYF.

The V and J genes are TRBV29-1 and TRBJ1-1, with 8 bases identical to TRBD1. Germline V gives CDR1 SQVTM, CDR2 ANQGSEA. V lost 4 bases and J lost 8; bases outside the gene matches: 6. The CDR3 is 12 residues long. CDR3 region: CSVATGAGEAFF. CDR3 in DNA: TGCAGCGTTGCGACAGGGGCGGGAGAAGCTTTCTTT.

The sample holds one count of this clone. V is TRBV4-3 and J is TRBJ2-1; possibly TRBD2 for D (6 bases). Trimming pared 0 bases from V and 1 base from J, leaving 16 bases between. The CDR3 spans 18 residues. Germline CDR1 is LGHNA and CDR2 is YSLEER. CDR3 sequence reads: CASSQDATDYPSYNEQFF. The CDR3 DNA follows: TGCGCCAGCAGCCAAGATGCCACGGACTATCCTTCCTACAATGAGCAGTTCTTC.